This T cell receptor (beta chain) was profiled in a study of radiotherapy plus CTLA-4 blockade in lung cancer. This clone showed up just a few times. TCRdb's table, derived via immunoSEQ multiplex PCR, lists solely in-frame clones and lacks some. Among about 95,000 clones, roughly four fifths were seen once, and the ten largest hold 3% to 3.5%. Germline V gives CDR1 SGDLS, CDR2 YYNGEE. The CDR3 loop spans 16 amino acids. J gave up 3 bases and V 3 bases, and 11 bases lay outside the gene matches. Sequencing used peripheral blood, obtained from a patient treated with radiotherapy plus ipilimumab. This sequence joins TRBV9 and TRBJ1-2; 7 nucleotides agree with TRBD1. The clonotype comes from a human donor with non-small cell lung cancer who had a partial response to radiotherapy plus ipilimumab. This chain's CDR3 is CASSAPWGRGDYGYTF. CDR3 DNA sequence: TGTGCCAGCAGCGCCCCTTGGGGCAGGGGGGACTATGGCTACACCTTC. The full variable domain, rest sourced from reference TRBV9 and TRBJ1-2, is DSGVTQTPKHLITATGQRVTLRCSPRSGDLSVYWYQQSLDQGLQFLIQYYNGEERAKGNILERFSAQQFPDLHSELNLSSLELGDSALYFCASSAPWGRGDYGYTFGSGTRLTVV.